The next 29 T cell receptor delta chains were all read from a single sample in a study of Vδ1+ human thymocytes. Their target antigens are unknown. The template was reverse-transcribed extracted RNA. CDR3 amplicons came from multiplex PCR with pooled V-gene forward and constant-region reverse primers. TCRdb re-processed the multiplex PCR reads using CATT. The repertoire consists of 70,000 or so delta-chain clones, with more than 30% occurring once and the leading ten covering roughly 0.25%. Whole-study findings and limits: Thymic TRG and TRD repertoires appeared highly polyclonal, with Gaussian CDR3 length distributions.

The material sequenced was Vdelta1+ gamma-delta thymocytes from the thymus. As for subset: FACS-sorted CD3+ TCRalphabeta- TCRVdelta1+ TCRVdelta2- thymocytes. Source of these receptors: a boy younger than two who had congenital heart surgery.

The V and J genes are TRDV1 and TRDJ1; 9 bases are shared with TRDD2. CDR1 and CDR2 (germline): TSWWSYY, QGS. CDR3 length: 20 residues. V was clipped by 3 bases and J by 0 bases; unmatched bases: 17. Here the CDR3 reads CALGDTGLPTAHGYTDKLIF. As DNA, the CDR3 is TGTGCTCTTGGGGATACAGGCCTTCCTACGGCACACGGGTACACCGATAAACTCATCTTT.

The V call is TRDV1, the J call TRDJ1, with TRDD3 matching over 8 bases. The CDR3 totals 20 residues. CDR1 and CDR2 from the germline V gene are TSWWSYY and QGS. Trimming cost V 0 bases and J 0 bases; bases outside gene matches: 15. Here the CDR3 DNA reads TGTGCTCTTGGGGAACTCTTCCCCTCTGACTGGGGGTCGAACACCGATAAACTCATCTTT. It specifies CALGELFPSDWGSNTDKLIF.

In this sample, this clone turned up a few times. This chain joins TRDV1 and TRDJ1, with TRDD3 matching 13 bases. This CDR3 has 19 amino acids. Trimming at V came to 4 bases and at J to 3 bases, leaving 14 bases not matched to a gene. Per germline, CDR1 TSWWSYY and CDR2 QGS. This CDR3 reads CALGGQSVYWGIRADKLIF. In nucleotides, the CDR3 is TGTGCTCTTGGGGGCCAATCCGTGTACTGGGGGATACGCGCCGATAAACTCATCTTT.

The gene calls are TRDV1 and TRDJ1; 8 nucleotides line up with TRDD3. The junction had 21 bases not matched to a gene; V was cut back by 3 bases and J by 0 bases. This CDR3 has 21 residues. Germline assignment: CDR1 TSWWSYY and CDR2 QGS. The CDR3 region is CALGDLVQHQVLGAYTDKLIF. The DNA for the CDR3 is TGTGCTCTTGGGGACCTAGTACAGCACCAAGTACTGGGGGCCTACACCGATAAACTCATCTTT.

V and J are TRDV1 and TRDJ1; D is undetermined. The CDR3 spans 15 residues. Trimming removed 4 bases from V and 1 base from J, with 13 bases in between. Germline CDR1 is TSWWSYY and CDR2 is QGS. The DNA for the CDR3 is TGTGCTCTTGGGGTCCGAACCAAGTCCACCGATAAACTCATCTTT. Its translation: CALGVRTKSTDKLIF.

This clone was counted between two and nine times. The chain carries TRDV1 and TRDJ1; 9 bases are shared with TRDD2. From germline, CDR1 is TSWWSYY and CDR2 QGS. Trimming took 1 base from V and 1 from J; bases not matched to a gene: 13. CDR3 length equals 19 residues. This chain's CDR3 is CALGEPRLPTIRGTDKLIF. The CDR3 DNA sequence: TGTGCTCTTGGGGAACCACGCCTTCCTACGATTCGGGGCACCGATAAACTCATCTTT.

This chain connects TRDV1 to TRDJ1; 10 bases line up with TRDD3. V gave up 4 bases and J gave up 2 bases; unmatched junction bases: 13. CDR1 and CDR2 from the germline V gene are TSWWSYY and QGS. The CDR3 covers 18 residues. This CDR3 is CALGVPTSYWGMTDKLIF. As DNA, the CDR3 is TGTGCTCTTGGGGTCCCTACTTCCTACTGGGGGATGACCGATAAACTCATCTTT.

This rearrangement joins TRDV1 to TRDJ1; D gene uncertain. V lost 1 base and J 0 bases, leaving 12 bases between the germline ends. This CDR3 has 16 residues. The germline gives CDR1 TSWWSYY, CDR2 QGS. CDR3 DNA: TGTGCTCTTGGGGAACGAAGCCAGGATTACACCGATAAACTCATCTTT. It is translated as CALGERSQDYTDKLIF.

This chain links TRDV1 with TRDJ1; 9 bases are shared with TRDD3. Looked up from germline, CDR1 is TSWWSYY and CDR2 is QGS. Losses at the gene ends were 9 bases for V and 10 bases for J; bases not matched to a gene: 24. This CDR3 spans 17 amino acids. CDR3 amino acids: CALTLQPSEGGYLGLIF. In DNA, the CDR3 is TGTGCTCTCACGCTACAACCTTCAGAGGGGGGATACTTGGGACTCATCTTT.

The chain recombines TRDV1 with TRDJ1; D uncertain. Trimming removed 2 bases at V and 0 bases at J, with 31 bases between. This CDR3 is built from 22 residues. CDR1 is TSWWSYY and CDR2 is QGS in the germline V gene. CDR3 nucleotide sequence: TGTGCTCTTGGGGAAGGTCCTCGAGCGGGAAAATCGGCCGGGGCGTACACCGATAAACTCATCTTT. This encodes CALGEGPRAGKSAGAYTDKLIF.

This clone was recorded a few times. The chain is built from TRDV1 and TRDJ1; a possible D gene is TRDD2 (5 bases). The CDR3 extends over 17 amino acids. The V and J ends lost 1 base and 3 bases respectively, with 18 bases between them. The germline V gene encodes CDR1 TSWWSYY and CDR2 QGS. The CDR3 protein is CALGEPLPSLMSDKLIF. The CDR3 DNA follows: TGTGCTCTTGGGGAACCGCTGCCTTCGTTAATGTCCGATAAACTCATCTTT.

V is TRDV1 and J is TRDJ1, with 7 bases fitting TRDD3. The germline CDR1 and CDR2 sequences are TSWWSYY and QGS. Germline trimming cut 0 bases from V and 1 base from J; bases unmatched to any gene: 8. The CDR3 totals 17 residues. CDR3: CALGELYVGGTTDKLIF. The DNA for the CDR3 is TGTGCTCTTGGGGAACTCTACGTTGGGGGAACCACCGATAAACTCATCTTT.

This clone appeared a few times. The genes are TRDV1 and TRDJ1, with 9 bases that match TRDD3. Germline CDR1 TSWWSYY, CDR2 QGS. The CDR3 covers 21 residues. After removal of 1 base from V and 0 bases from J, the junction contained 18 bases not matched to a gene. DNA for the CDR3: TGTGCTCTTGGGGAACCGTCAGAGCCCAGGCTGGGGGATTTGTACACCGATAAACTCATCTTT. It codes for CALGEPSEPRLGDLYTDKLIF.

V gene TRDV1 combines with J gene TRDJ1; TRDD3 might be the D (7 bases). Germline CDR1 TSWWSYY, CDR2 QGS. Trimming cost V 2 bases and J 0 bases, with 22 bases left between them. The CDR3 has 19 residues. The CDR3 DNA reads TGTGCTCTTGGGGAAAATCTCCTACTGGGGATCCCGTACACCGATAAACTCATCTTT. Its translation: CALGENLLLGIPYTDKLIF.

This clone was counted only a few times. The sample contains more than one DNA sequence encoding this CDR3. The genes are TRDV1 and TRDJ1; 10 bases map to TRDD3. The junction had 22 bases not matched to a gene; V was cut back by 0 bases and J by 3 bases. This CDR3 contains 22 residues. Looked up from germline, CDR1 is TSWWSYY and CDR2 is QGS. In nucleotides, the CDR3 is TGTGCTCTTGGGGAACTCACTCCTACGTCGGTGGGGGATACTCGGCACGCCGATAAACTCATCTTT. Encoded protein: CALGELTPTSVGDTRHADKLIF.

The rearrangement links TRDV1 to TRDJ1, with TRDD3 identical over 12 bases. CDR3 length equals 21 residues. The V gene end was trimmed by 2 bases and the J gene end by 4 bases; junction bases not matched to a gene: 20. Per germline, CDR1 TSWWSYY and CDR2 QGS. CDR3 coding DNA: TGTGCTCTTGGGGAATATCTCTCCTACAGATCTGGGGGATACGCGGGCGATAAACTCATCTTT. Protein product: CALGEYLSYRSGGYAGDKLIF.

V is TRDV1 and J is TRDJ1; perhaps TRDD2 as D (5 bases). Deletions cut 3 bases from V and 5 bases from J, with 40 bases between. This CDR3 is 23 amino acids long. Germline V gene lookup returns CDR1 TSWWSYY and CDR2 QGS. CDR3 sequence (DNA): TGTGCTCTTGGGGACTCCAGTAGCCTACGGGGTAGTACTAGTGACTTCGAGGAGGATAAACTCATCTTT. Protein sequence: CALGDSSSLRGSTSDFEEDKLIF.

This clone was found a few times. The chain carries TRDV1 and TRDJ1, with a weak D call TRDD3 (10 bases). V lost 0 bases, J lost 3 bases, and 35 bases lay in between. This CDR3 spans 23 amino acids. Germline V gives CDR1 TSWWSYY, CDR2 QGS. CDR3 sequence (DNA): TGTGCTCTTGGGGAACTAGTCCCGGGCCTTCCTACCCACTGGGGGATCGGATCCGATAAACTCATCTTT. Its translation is CALGELVPGLPTHWGIGSDKLIF.

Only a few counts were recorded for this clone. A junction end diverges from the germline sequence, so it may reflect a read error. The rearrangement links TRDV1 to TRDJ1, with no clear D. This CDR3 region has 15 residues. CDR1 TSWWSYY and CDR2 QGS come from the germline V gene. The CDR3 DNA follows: TGCGCTCTTGGATCCACGATTCTCTACACCGATAAACTCATCTTT. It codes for CALGSTILYTDKLIF.

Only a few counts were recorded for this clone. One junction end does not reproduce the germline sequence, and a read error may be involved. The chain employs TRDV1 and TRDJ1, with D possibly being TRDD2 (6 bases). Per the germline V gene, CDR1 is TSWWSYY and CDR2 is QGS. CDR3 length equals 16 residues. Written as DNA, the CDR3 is TGTGCTCTTGACGGCCTTCCCCACTCGTACACCGTTAAACTCATCTTT. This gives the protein CALDGLPHSYTVKLIF.

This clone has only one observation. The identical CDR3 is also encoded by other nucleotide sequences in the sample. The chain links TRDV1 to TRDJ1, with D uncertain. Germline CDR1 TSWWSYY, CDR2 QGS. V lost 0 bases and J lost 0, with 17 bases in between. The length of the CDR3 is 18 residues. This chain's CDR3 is CALGELTTVQPYTDKLIF. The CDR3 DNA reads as TGTGCTCTTGGGGAACTCACCACAGTCCAGCCCTACACCGATAAACTCATCTTT.

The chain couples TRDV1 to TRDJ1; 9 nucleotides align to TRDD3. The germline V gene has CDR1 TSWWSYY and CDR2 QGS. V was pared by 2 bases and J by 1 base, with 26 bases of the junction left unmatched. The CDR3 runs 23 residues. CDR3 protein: CALGEIPSRPGGSHVLSTDKLIF. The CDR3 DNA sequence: TGTGCTCTTGGGGAAATCCCCAGCCGGCCTGGGGGATCCCACGTACTGAGCACCGATAAACTCATCTTT.

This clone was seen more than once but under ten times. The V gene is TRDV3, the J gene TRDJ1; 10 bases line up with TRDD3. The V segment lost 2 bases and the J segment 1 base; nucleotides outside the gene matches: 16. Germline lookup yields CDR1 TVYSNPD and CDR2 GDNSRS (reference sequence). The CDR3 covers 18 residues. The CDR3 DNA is TGTGCCTTTGCGACCACCTTGGGGGATACAACGGGCACCGATAAACTCATCTTT. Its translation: CAFATTLGDTTGTDKLIF.

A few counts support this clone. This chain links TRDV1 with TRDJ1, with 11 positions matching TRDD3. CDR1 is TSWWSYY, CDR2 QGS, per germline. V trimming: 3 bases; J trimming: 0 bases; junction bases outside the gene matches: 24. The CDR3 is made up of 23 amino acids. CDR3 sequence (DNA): TGTGCTCTTGGGGAGAACCCCATGTGCGCTGGGGGATACCTGGCTGGGGACACCGATAAACTCATCTTT. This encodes CALGENPMCAGGYLAGDTDKLIF.

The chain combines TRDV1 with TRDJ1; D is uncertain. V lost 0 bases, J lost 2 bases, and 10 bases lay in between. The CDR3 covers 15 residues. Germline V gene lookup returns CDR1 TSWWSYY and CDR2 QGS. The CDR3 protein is CALGELGPPTDKLIF. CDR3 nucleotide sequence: TGTGCTCTTGGGGAACTTGGGCCTCCAACCGATAAACTCATCTTT.

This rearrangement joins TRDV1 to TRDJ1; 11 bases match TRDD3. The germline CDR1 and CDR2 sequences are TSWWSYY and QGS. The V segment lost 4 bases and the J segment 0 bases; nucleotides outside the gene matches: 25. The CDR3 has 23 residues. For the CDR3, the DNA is TGTGCTCTTGGGGCCACACCCCTTCCTTCTCCTTGGGGGATACGAGGGTACACCGATAAACTCATCTTT. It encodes CALGATPLPSPWGIRGYTDKLIF.

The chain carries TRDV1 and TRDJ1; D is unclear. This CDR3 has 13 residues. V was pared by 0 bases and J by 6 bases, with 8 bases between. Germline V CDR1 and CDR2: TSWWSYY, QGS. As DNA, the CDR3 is TGTGCTCTTGGGGAACTTAGAGTACATAAACTCATCTTT. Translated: CALGELRVHKLIF.

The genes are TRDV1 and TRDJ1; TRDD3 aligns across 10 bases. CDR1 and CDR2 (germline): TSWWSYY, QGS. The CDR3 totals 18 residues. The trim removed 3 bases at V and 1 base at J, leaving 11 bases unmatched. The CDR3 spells CALGDFRLGDLITDKLIF. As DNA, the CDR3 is TGTGCTCTTGGGGACTTCCGACTGGGGGATCTCATCACCGATAAACTCATCTTT.

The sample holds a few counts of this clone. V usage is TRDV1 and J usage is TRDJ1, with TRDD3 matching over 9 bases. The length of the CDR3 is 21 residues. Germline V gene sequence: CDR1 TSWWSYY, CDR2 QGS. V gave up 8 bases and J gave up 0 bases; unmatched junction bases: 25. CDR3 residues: CALRGCTRPGTGGPYTDKLIF. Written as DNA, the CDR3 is TGTGCTCTTCGGGGCTGCACCAGGCCGGGTACTGGGGGACCTTACACCGATAAACTCATCTTT.